This T cell receptor beta chain was recorded in a study of patients with pleural tuberculosis. TCRdb reprocessed the reads with MiXCR, giving one entry per CDR3 protein. This sample carries about 50,000 distinct CDR3 sequences, 6% to 9.5% of them seen once, and the ten largest clones take about 16%. Between the trimmed V and J ends, which lost 5 bases and 1 base, there was a span of 13 bases. CDR1 and CDR2 (germline): SQVTM, ANQGSEA. The CDR3 length is 14 residues. V usage is TRBV29-1 and J usage is TRBJ2-3, with D perhaps matching TRBD2 (6 bases). This sequence originates from a human donor with pleural tuberculosis. The CDR3: CSVRGGRGTDTQYF. The CDR3 coding sequence is TGCAGCGTTAGGGGAGGCAGGGGCACAGATACGCAGTATTTT.